A few counts support the clone carrying this T cell receptor (beta chain). Its antigen is as yet unknown. This CDR3 has 17 amino acids. Germline CDR1 reads GTSNPN; CDR2 reads SVGIG (reference sequence). With 1 base clipped from V and 2 bases from J, the junction kept 12 bases outside the gene matches. The sample belongs to a study of CD8+ T cells in alopecia areata. Study-level information: Treated patients were given oral tofacitinib, which was dosed at 5 to 10 mg twice daily.

Researchers took lesional scalp punch biopsies and peripheral blood from people who were alopecia areata patients. Once RNA had been extracted, it was reverse transcribed into cDNA to act as the sequencing template. Assay: immunoSEQ multiplex PCR; the TCRdb copy retains only in-frame clones and omits some. The sample includes around 100,000 clones, about 40% of them seen just once. The study, taken as a whole, reports: The study found higher clonality in lesional than normal scalp, especially in alopecia totalis/universalis. Resident alphabeta T cells of normal skin are also sequenced in scalp samples.

This TCR was recovered from a human donor with alopecia areata. The sequencing sample was made of CD4+ T cells sorted from blood. V and J are TRBV30 and TRBJ2-5; the match to TRBD2 covers 8 bases. The CDR3 sequence: CAWSGLIAGWRQETQYF. DNA for the CDR3: TGTGCCTGGAGTGGTTTGATAGCGGGATGGAGGCAAGAGACCCAGTACTTC.